This section outlines one T cell receptor (beta chain) sequence together with its context. The antigen is undetermined. The V end was cut by 3 bases, the J end by 0 bases, with 5 bases between. From germline, CDR1 is MDHEN and CDR2 SYDVKM. This CDR3 region has 13 residues. This entry is derived from a study of OX40 agonist ivuxolimab in advanced cancers. Study-level background: Of the patients, three showed partial responses, one with hepatocellular carcinoma and two with cutaneous melanoma.

Overall study findings and caveats: More expanded clones were seen, on average, in CD8+ T cells than in CD4+.

Clones were read by immunoSEQ multiplex PCR, and TCRdb kept only the in-frame ones, dropping some. The repertoire holds approximately 74,000 clones, with 80% to 95% as singletons. V gene TRBV28 combines with J gene TRBJ1-2; D remains unclear. The sample was CD4+ or CD8+ T cells sorted from blood, taken in a trial of the OX40 agonist ivuxolimab. The TCR was taken from an adult with an advanced solid tumor such as melanoma, head and neck, liver or kidney cancer. The DNA of the CDR3 is TGTGCCAGCAGTTTTCTATCTAACTATGGCTACACCTTC. Translation gives CASSFLSNYGYTF.